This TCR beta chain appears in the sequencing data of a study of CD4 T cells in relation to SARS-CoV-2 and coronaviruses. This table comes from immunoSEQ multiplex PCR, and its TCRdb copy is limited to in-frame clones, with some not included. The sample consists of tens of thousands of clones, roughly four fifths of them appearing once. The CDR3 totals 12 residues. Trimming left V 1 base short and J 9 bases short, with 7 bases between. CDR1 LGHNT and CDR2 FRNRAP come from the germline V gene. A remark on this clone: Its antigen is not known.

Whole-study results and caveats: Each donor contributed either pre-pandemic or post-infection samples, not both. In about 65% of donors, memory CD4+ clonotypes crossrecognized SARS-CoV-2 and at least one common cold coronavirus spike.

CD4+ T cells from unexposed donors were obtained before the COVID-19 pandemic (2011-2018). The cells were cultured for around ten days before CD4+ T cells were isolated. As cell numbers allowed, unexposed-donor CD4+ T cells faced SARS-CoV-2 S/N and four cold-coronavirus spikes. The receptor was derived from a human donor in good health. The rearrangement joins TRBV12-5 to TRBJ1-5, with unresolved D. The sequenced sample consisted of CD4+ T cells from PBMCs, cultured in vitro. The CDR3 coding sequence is TGTGCTAGTGGTTTGGGCAAGAGGCCCCAGCATTTT. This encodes CASGLGKRPQHF.